This section outlines one T cell receptor beta chain sequence together with its context. The source of the sample is a study of cytomegalovirus exposure and HLA in healthy donors. In the study overall: A subsequent analysis stated that the approximately 120 validation repertoires were run on the same platform as the approximately 610 first-cohort repertoires.

Data came from immunoSEQ multiplex PCR; TCRdb stores just in-frame clones and leaves some out. Among some 130,000 clones listed, roughly 89% were seen once. From germline, CDR1 is SGHTA and CDR2 FQGNSA. The V and J ends lost 5 bases and 2 bases respectively, with 18 bases between them. The CDR3 is 16 amino acids. The sequencing sample was made of PBMCs. The genes are TRBV7-2 and TRBJ1-2; no clear D gene. The sequence was collected from a woman younger than 35 in good health and CMV-seronegative. The CDR3 sequence is CASSQWWQNGNYGYTF. Written as DNA, the CDR3 is TGTGCCAGCAGCCAGTGGTGGCAGAACGGGAACTATGGCTACACCTTC.